Following are 18 T cell receptor beta chains from one sample sequenced in a study of Tregs in tolerant kidney transplant recipients (dated 2019 in TCRdb). Library preparation used the immunoSEQ multiplex PCR assay. TCRdb took this table from immuneACCESS and kept in-frame rearrangements with V and J called. Such tables lack part of the clones; where checked against another copy, unresolved V genes explain under half of the gap, and the rest is unexplained. In this sample the table shows tens of thousands of clones, about 91% of which occur a single time. The biggest ten clones account for around 15% of the sample. The transplants used related donors along with nonmyeloablative bone marrow transplantation, and in the human trials mixed chimerism was transient. Material: CD8+ T cells from blood (PBMCs), obtained 24 months after the transplant. The source is a human patient who received a combined kidney and bone marrow transplant. Some T cells may be donor cells from the graft after a transplant.

The J gene is TRBJ1-5, the V gene TRBV6-7; D is possibly TRBD1 (5 bases). TRBV6-7 is an ORF, and what it does is uncertain. The germline V and J ends were trimmed by 0 bases and 0 bases, with 9 bases remaining between them. This CDR3 spans 16 amino acids. The CDR3 region is CASSYSIQVSNQPQHF. In DNA form, the CDR3 reads TGTGCCAGCAGTTACTCGATACAGGTTAGCAATCAGCCCCAGCATTTT.

V is TRBV27 and J is TRBJ2-7; 8 bases match TRBD1. Trimming took 5 bases from V and 3 from J; bases not matched to a gene: 9. Looked up from germline, CDR1 is MNHEY and CDR2 is SMNVEV (reference sequence). This CDR3 contains 15 residues. The CDR3 bases are TGTGCCAGCAGTATAACCGGGACAGGAAACTACGAGCAGTACTTC. It specifies CASSITGTGNYEQYF.

The chain combines TRBV7-3 with TRBJ2-3, with 11 bases lining up with TRBD2. Germline values: CDR1 SGHTA, CDR2 FQGTGA. This CDR3 contains 17 residues. V gave up 2 bases and J gave up 5 bases; unmatched junction bases: 9. The CDR3 loop is CASSLGTSGGREDTQYF. The CDR3 nucleotides are TGTGCCAGCAGCTTAGGAACTAGCGGGGGCCGGGAAGATACGCAGTATTTT. The full variable domain, in which reference TRBV7-3 and TRBJ2-3 provide the parts outside the CDR3, is GAGVSQTPSNKVTEKGKYVELRCDPISGHTALYWYRQSLGQGPEFLIYFQGTGAADDSGLPNDRFFAVRPEGSVSTLKIQRTERGDSAVYLCASSLGTSGGREDTQYFGPGTRLTVL.

This clone was detected once. This chain uses TRBV19 with TRBJ2-1, with TRBD2 identical over 8 bases. With 1 base clipped from V and 5 bases from J, the junction kept 7 bases outside the gene matches. The CDR3 contains 16 residues. Germline CDR1 reads LNHDA; CDR2 reads SQIVND (reference sequence). Here the CDR3 reads CASSIGAGALNNEQFF. As DNA, the CDR3 is TGTGCCAGTAGTATAGGAGCGGGGGCGCTGAACAATGAGCAGTTCTTC.

The genes are TRBV7-3 and TRBJ2-1, with 9 bases matching TRBD1. Germline values: CDR1 SGHTA, CDR2 FQGTGA. The V segment lost 1 base and the J segment 6 bases; nucleotides outside the gene matches: 4. This CDR3 comprises 15 residues. This chain's CDR3 is CASSLITGGLNEQFF. CDR3 in DNA: TGTGCCAGCAGCTTAATAACAGGGGGCCTCAATGAGCAGTTCTTC. The whole variable domain, filled in from reference TRBV7-3 and TRBJ2-1, reads GAGVSQTPSNKVTEKGKYVELRCDPISGHTALYWYRQSLGQGPEFLIYFQGTGAADDSGLPNDRFFAVRPEGSVSTLKIQRTERGDSAVYLCASSLITGGLNEQFFGPGTRLTVL.

The chain couples TRBV13 to TRBJ2-1; maybe TRBD1 (6 bases). The CDR3 extends over 14 amino acids. In germline, CDR1 is PRHDT, CDR2 FYEKMQ (reference sequence). Trimming shortened V by 0 bases and J by 5 bases, and 8 bases separated the two germline ends. Written as DNA, the CDR3 is TGTGCCAGCAGCTTAGGCAGGGGAAACAATGAGCAGTTCTTC. The encoded protein is CASSLGRGNNEQFF.

CDR3 nucleotide sequence: TGTGCCAGCAGCTTGGTTTCCCCAGTCCTCTATGGCTACACCTTC. This sequence encodes CASSLVSPVLYGYTF. V gene TRBV5-6 combines with J gene TRBJ1-2, with no clear D. Germline loops: CDR1 SGHDT, CDR2 YYEEEE. Trimming left V 0 bases short and J 4 bases short, with 13 bases between. The CDR3 extends over 15 amino acids.

The rearrangement joins TRBV11-2 to TRBJ2-7; D is undetermined. In germline, CDR1 is SGHAT, CDR2 FQNNGV. The CDR3 runs to 13 residues. Deletions cut 4 bases from V and 6 bases from J, with 13 bases between. CDR3 in amino acids: CASSYFERFEQYF. As DNA, the CDR3 is TGTGCCAGCAGCTATTTTGAACGGTTCGAGCAGTACTTC.

The gene calls are TRBV27 and TRBJ2-2; D unresolved. Germline V lookup: CDR1 MNHEY, CDR2 SMNVEV (reference sequence). V was pared by 2 bases and J by 4 bases, with 8 bases between. CDR3 length equals 14 residues. The CDR3 protein is CASSLKPITGELFF. As DNA, the CDR3 is TGTGCCAGCAGTTTAAAGCCAATCACCGGGGAGCTGTTTTTT.

This sequence joins TRBV7-2 and TRBJ1-1, with D maybe TRBD1 (5 bases). The V end was cut by 4 bases, the J end by 5 bases, with 11 bases between. The germline V gene encodes CDR1 SGHTA and CDR2 FQGNSA. The CDR3 spans 13 residues. CDR3 sequence: CASSWGGGTEAFF. CDR3 DNA: TGTGCCAGCAGCTGGGGGGGAGGAACTGAAGCTTTCTTT.

The chain joins TRBV4-3 to TRBJ2-5, with 7 bases lining up with TRBD1. V shed 8 bases and J 5 bases; nucleotides not matched to a gene: 11. CDR1 and CDR2 from the germline V gene are LGHNA and YSLEER. CDR3 size: 14 residues. CDR3 region: CASGPKTGSETQYF. The CDR3 DNA is TGCGCCAGCGGCCCTAAGACAGGGAGTGAGACCCAGTACTTC.

This rearrangement joins TRBV30 to TRBJ2-3, with D unclear. Trimming left V 3 bases short and J 0 bases short, with 13 bases between. This CDR3 contains 15 residues. Germline assignment: CDR1 GTSNPN and CDR2 SVGIG (reference sequence). The CDR3 loop is CAWRGSWASTDTQYF. The DNA of the CDR3 is TGTGCCTGGAGGGGCTCTTGGGCTAGCACAGATACGCAGTATTTT.

This clone appeared a few times. The gene calls are TRBV27 and TRBJ2-1; 9 bases line up with TRBD2. The CDR3 has 16 amino acids. Germline loops: CDR1 MNHEY, CDR2 SMNVEV (reference sequence). The junction had 8 bases not matched to a gene; V was cut back by 3 bases and J by 5 bases. This chain's CDR3 is CASSFPGLAGHNEQFF. For the CDR3, the DNA is TGTGCCAGCAGTTTCCCGGGACTAGCCGGCCACAATGAGCAGTTCTTC.

This rearrangement joins TRBV7-9 to TRBJ2-7; 7 positions agree with TRBD1. Looked up from germline, CDR1 is SEHNR and CDR2 is FQNEAQ (reference sequence). J lost 1 base, V lost 10 bases, and 7 bases had no gene match. The CDR3 extends over 13 amino acids. The CDR3 protein is CAIATGSSYEQYF. The CDR3 coding sequence is TGTGCCATAGCGACAGGGAGTTCCTACGAGCAGTACTTC.

The sample holds one count of this clone. The V call is TRBV6-4, the J call TRBJ2-3; D may be TRBD2 (6 bases). The germline CDR1 and CDR2 sequences are MRHNA and SNTAGT. The CDR3 has 15 amino acids. The ends were cut back, 6 bases at V and 0 bases at J, with 13 bases in the middle. CDR3 in DNA: TGTGCCAGCAGCTTGACTAGGGCTAGCACAGATACGCAGTATTTT. It specifies CASSLTRASTDTQYF.

CDR3 DNA sequence: TGTGCCAGCAGCTTATGGGACAGGGGTTACAATGAGCAGTTCTTC. This codes for CASSLWDRGYNEQFF. V gene TRBV11-1 combines with J gene TRBJ2-1; 10 positions match TRBD1. The J segment lost 4 bases and the V segment lost 2 bases, leaving 2 bases of the junction unmatched. The CDR3 spans 15 residues. Germline lookup yields CDR1 SGHAT and CDR2 FQDESV (reference sequence).

The V and J genes are TRBV27 and TRBJ2-7; no firm D call. Germline V gene data show CDR1 as MNHEY and CDR2 as SMNVEV (reference sequence). Trimming shortened V by 1 base and J by 2 bases, and 15 bases separated the two germline ends. The CDR3 has 16 amino acids. The CDR3 DNA reads TGTGCCAGCAGTTTATTCTTCGGGTCGGAAACCTACGAGCAGTACTTC. Protein product: CASSLFFGSETYEQYF.

The genes are TRBV28 and TRBJ2-1, with D possibly being TRBD1 (6 bases). This CDR3 has 13 residues. V lost 6 bases and J lost 3, with 9 bases in between. CDR1 MDHEN and CDR2 SYDVKM come from the germline V gene. CDR3 protein: CASSTGFYNEQFF. CDR3 nucleotide sequence: TGTGCCAGCAGCACAGGGTTCTACAATGAGCAGTTCTTC.